This entry describes one T cell receptor (beta chain). The antigen is undetermined. Within the sample, other DNA sequences also encode this same CDR3. This sample is part of a study of CD8+ T cells in alopecia areata. Across the whole study: Tofacitinib continued for 6 to 18 months and was then withheld for 6 months. Study findings and constraints: Tofacitinib yielded significantly lower scalp clonality and fewer expanded CD8+ clones among the top 100.

CDR3 size: 12 residues. Trimming left V 6 bases short and J 1 base short, with 6 bases between. CDR1 is LNHDA and CDR2 is SQIVND in the germline V gene (reference sequence). Treatment here: oral pan-JAK inhibitor, 5-10 mg twice daily. Extraction and reverse transcription of RNA yielded cDNA as the sequencing template. Repertoires were generated with immunoSEQ multiplex PCR, while TCRdb's copy carries only in-frame clones and drops some. The table lists about 180,000 clones, less than 70% of them singletons. This chain uses TRBV19 with TRBJ1-1; D is undetermined. Source: CD8+ T cells sorted from blood, taken at week 24, from a patient treated with tofacitinib. The origin of this receptor is a human donor with alopecia areata. For the CDR3, the DNA is TGTGCCAGTAGGGCGGGGAACACTGAAGCTTTCTTT. Its translation is CASRAGNTEAFF. The full variable domain, in which reference TRBV19 and TRBJ1-1 provide the parts outside the CDR3, is DGGITQSPKYLFRKEGQNVTLSCEQNLNHDAMYWYRQDPGQGLRLIYYSQIVNDFQKGDIAEGYSVSREKKESFPLTVTSAQKNPTAFYLCASRAGNTEAFFGQGTRLTVV.